The 2 T cell receptor beta chains listed next were all sequenced from one sample in a study of Ad26.COV2.S vaccination and SARS-CoV-2 variants. The sample's treatment: over 15 received Ad26.COV2.S at low or high dose, single or two shots; about 5 received placebo; per-sample allocation not given. Day 63 following the first vaccine or placebo injection was when the samples were taken. Sequencing was performed with immunoSEQ multiplex PCR; in TCRdb, only in-frame clones are kept and a portion is missing. The table records nearly 400,000 clones, 89% of them present only once. The input for sequencing was peripheral blood, taken in a trial of Ad26.COV2.S vaccine versus placebo. The receptors come from a person aged 18-65 years who received the Ad26.COV2.S COVID-19 vaccine or a placebo.

The rearrangement links TRBV7-9 to TRBJ2-1, with D tentatively TRBD2 (7 bases). Trimming removed 4 bases at V and 7 bases at J, with 20 bases between. This CDR3 is 16 amino acids long. Per germline, CDR1 SEHNR and CDR2 FQNEAQ (reference sequence). CDR3 loop: CASSSGLGGGRNEQFF. The CDR3 bases are TGTGCCAGCAGCTCGGGGCTAGGGGGAGGGAGGAATGAGCAGTTCTTC.

The chain couples TRBV6-1 to TRBJ1-1, with D perhaps matching TRBD1 (6 bases). The CDR3 sequence is 16 residues long. Trimming cost V 3 bases and J 0 bases, with 14 bases left between them. Germline CDR1 is MNHNS and CDR2 is SASEGT. The CDR3 region is CASSDTGGHMNTEAFF. CDR3 DNA: TGTGCCAGCAGTGACACCGGGGGACATATGAACACTGAAGCTTTCTTT.